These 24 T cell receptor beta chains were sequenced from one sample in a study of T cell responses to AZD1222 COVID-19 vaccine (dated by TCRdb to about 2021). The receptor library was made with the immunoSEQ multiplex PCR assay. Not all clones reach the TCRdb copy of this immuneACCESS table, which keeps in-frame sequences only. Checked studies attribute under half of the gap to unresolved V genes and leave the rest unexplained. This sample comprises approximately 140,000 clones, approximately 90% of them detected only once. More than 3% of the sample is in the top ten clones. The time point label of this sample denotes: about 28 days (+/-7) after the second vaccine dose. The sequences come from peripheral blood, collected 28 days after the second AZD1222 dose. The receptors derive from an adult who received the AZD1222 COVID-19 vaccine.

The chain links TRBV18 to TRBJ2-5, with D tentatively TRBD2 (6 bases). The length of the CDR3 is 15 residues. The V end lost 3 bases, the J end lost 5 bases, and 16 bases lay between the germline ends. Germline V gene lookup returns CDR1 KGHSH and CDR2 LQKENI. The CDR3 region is CASSPPGTPGETQYF. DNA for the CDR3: TGTGCCAGCTCACCCCCCGGGACTCCCGGGGAGACCCAGTACTTC.

The CDR3 here is CASSFETGFTEAFF. CDR3 nucleotide sequence: TGCGCCAGCAGCTTCGAGACAGGGTTCACTGAAGCTTTCTTT. The chain links TRBV5-1 to TRBJ1-1, with 7 bases lining up with TRBD1. J lost 4 bases, V lost 2 bases, and 5 bases had no gene match. The length of the CDR3 is 14 residues. Germline V gene sequence: CDR1 SGHRS, CDR2 YFSETQ.

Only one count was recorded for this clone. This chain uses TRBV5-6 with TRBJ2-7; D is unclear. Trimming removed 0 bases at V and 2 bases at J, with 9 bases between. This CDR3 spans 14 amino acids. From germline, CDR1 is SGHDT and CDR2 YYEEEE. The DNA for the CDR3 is TGTGCCAGCAGCTTGGGAAACAGACCCTACGAGCAGTACTTC. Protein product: CASSLGNRPYEQYF.

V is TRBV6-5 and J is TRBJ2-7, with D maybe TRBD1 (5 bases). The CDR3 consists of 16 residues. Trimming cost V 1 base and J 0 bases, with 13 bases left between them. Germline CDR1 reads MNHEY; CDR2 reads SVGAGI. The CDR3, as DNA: TGTGCCAGCAGTTACTTGCAGGGCAGGCCCTCCTACGAGCAGTACTTC. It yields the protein CASSYLQGRPSYEQYF.

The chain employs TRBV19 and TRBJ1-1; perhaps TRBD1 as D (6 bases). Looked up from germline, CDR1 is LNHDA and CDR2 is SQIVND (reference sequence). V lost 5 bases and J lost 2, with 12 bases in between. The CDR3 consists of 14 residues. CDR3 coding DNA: TGTGCCAGTAGTTCCGGGACAACTAACACTGAAGCTTTCTTT. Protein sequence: CASSSGTTNTEAFF.

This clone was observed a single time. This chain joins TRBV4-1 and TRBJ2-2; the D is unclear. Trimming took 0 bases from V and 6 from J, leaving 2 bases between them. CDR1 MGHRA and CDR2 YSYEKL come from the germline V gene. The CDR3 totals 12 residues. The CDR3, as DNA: TGCGCCAGCAGCCAAGAGGCCGGGGAGCTGTTTTTT. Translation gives CASSQEAGELFF.

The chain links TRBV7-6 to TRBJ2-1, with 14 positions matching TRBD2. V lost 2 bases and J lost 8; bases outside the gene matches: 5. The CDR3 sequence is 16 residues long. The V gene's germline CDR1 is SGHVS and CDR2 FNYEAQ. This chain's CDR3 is CASSLTVGLAGDEQFF. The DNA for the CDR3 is TGTGCCAGCAGCTTAACAGTGGGACTAGCGGGAGATGAGCAGTTCTTC.

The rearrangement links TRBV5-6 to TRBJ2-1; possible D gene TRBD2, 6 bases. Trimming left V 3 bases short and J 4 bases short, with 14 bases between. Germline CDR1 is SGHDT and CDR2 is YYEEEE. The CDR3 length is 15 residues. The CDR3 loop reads CASSSGTGDYNEQFF. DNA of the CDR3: TGTGCCAGCAGCTCGGGGACGGGAGATTACAATGAGCAGTTCTTC. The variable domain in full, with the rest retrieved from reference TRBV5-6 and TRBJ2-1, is DAGVTQSPTHLIKTRGQQVTLRCSPKSGHDTVSWYQQALGQGPQFIFQYYEEEERQRGNFPDRFSGHQFPNYSSELNVNALLLGDSALYLCASSSGTGDYNEQFFGPGTRLTVL.

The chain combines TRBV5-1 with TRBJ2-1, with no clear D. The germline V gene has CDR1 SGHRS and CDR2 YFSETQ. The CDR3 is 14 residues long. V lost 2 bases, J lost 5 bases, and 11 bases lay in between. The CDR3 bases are TGCGCCAGCAGCTTCGAGACTTTCAACAATGAGCAGTTCTTC. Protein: CASSFETFNNEQFF.

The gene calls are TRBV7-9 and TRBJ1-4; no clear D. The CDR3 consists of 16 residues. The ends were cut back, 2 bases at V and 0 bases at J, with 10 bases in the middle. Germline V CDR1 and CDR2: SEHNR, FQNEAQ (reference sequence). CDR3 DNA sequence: TGTGCCAGCAGCTTAAGCCTCCAGACAACTAATGAAAAACTGTTTTTT. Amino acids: CASSLSLQTTNEKLFF.

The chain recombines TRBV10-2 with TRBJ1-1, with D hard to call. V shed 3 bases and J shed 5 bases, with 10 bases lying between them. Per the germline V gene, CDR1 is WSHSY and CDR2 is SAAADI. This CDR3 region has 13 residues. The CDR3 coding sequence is TGCGCCAGCAGTGAATACCGAGGGACTGAAGCTTTCTTT. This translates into CASSEYRGTEAFF.

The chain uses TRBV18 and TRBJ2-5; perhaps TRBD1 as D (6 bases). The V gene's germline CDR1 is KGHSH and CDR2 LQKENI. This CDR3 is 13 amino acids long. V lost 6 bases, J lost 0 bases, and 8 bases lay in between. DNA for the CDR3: TGTGCCAGCTCCCGGGACAACCAAGAGACCCAGTACTTC. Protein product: CASSRDNQETQYF.

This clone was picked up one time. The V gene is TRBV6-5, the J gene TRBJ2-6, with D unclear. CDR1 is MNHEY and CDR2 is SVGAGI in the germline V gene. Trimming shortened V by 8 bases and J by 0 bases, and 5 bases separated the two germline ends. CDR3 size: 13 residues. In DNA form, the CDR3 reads TGTGCCAGCTGTAACTCTGGGGCCAACGTCCTGACTTTC. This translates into CASCNSGANVLTF.

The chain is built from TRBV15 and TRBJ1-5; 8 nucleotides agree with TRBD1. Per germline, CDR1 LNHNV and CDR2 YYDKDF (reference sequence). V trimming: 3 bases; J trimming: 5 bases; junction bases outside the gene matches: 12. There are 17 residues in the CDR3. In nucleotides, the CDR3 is TGTGCCACCAGCAGGGCCGGACAGGGAAATTTCTATCAGCCCCAGCATTTT. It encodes CATSRAGQGNFYQPQHF.

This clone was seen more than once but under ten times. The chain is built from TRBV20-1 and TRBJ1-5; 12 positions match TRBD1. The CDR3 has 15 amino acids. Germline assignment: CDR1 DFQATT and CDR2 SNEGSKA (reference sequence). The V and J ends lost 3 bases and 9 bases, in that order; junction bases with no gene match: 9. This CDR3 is CSASSGTGGKLPQHF. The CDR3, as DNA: TGCAGTGCTAGTTCCGGGACAGGGGGCAAACTGCCCCAGCATTTT.

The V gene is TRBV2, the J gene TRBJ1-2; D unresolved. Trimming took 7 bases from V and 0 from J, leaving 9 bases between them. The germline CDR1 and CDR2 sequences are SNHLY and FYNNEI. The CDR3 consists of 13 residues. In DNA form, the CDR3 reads TGTGCCAGCAAACCTGGAGCTAACTATGGCTACACCTTC. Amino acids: CASKPGANYGYTF. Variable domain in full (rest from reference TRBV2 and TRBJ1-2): EPEVTQTPSHQVTQMGQEVILRCVPISNHLYFYWYRQILGQKVEFLVSFYNNEISEKSEIFDDQFSVERPDGSNFTLKIRSTKLEDSAMYFCASKPGANYGYTFGSGTRLTVV.

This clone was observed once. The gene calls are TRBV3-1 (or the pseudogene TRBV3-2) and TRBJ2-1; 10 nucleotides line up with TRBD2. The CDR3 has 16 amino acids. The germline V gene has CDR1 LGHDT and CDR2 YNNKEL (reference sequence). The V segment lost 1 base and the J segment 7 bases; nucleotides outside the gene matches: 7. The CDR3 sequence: CASSQGGLAGVNEQFF. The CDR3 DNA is TGTGCCAGCAGCCAAGGTGGTCTAGCGGGAGTAAATGAGCAGTTCTTC.

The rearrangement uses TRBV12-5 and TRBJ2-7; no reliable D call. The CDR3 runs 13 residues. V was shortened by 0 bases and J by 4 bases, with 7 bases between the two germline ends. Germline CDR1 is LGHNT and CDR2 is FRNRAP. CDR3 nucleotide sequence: TGTGCTAGTGGTTTGGTAGGGCGGTACGAGCAGTACTTC. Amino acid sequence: CASGLVGRYEQYF.

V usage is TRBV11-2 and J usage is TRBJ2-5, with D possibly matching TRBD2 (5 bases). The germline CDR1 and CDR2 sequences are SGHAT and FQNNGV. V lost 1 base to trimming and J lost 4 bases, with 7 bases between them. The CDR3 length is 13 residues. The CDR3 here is CASSLGTLETQYF. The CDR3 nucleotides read TGTGCCAGCAGCTTAGGGACTTTAGAGACCCAGTACTTC.

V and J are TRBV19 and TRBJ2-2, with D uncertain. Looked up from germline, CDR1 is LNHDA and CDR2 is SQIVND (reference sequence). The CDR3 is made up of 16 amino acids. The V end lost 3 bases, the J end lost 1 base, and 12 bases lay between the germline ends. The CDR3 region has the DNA TGTGCCAGTAGTATCTTAGAGGCTAGGAACACCGGGGAGCTGTTTTTT. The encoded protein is CASSILEARNTGELFF.

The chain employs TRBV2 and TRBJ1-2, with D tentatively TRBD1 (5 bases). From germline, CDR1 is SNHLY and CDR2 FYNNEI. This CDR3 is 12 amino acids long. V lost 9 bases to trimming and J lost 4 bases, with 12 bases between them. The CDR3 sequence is CARTRELYGYTF. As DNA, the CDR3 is TGTGCCAGGACCAGGGAGCTCTATGGCTACACCTTC.

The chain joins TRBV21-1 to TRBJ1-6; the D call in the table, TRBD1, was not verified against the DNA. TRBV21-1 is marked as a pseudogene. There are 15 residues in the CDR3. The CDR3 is CASMGQNGRNSPLHF. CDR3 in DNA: TGTGCCAGCATGGGACAGAATGGGAGGAATTCACCCCTCCACTTT.

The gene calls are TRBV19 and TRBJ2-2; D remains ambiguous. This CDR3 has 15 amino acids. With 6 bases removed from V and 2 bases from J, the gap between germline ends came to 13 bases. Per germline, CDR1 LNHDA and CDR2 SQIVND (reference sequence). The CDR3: CASRVPAGNTGELFF. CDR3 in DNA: TGTGCCAGTAGGGTCCCGGCAGGAAACACCGGGGAGCTGTTTTTT.

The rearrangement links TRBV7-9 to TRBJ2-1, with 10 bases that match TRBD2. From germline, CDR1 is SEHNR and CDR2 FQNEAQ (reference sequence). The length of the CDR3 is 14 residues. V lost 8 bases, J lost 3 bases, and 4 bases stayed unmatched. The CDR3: CASGGTSVYNEQFF. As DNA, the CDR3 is TGTGCCAGCGGAGGGACTAGCGTCTACAATGAGCAGTTCTTC.